The T cell receptor (beta chain) under discussion was sequenced for a study of T-cell memory formation after mild COVID-19. Study context: There were largely donor-specific TCR clusters.

As regards this clonotype: Antigen unknown.

TCRdb fed the 5' RACE reads into MiXCR, producing one record per CDR3 protein. The sample contains some 100,000 distinct CDR3 sequences, 8.5% to 14% of which appear only once. Points from the study as a whole: Those CD4+ clones that contracted were mainly in CM and EM (CD8+ ones in EMRA). What remained unconfirmed was the SARS-CoV-2 specificity of second-wave clones peaking on day 37.

Sequenced input: PBMCs or a T cell subset sorted from them (not recorded which). The receptor comes from a man aged 18 to 30 who had mild COVID-19 (a few samples of this study predate the infection). Cell type and time point are not known.

As DNA, the CDR3 is TGCGCCAGCAGCCAAGATCAGAGGACCGGGGAGCTGTTTTTT. It yields the protein CASSQDQRTGELFF. The chain joins TRBV4-1 to TRBJ2-2; D remains ambiguous. Trimming pared 0 bases from V and 5 bases from J, leaving 7 bases between. The V gene's germline CDR1 is MGHRA and CDR2 YSYEKL. The CDR3 totals 14 residues.